These 7 T cell receptor beta chains were sequenced from one sample in a study of graft-versus-host responses after intestinal transplantation (dated by TCRdb to 2020 to 2023). Receptor libraries were prepared by the immunoSEQ multiplex PCR assay. The clones in this table, taken by TCRdb from immuneACCESS, are in-frame only. Not every clone is retained; where verified, under half of the shortfall comes from an unresolved V gene, and the cause of the rest is unknown. The sample contains 21,000 or so clones, roughly nine tenths of them found a single time. The ten largest clonotypes hold roughly 5% of the sample. This material consisted of PBMCs, taken more than 64 days after intestinal transplantation. These receptors all come from a human patient who received an intestinal transplant, so some T cells may come from the graft donor.

In regard to this clone: The junction departs from the called germline gene at one end, perhaps through a read error. The DNA for the CDR3 is TGTGCCAGCAGCGGACAGGGGAGCCTACCCCCCCACTTT. It codes for CASSGQGSLPPHF. The chain carries TRBV25-1 and TRBJ1-6, with 9 bases fitting TRBD1. Germline V gene data show CDR1 as MGHDK and CDR2 as SYGVNS. This CDR3 spans 13 amino acids.

CDR3 sequence reads: CASSPSGVASNEQFF. In nucleotides, the CDR3 is TGTGCCAGCAGCCCGAGCGGGGTGGCCAGCAATGAGCAGTTCTTC. The chain has TRBV11-2 and TRBJ2-1, with 7 nucleotides matching TRBD2. The CDR3 extends over 15 amino acids. The V gene's germline CDR1 is SGHAT and CDR2 FQNNGV. V was pared by 5 bases and J by 6 bases, with 10 bases of the junction left unmatched. The full variable domain, in which reference TRBV11-2 and TRBJ2-1 provide the parts outside the CDR3, is EAGVAQSPRYKIIEKRQSVAFWCNPISGHATLYWYQQILGQGPKLLIQFQNNGVVDDSQLPKDRFSAERLKGVDSTLKIQPAKLEDSAVYLCASSPSGVASNEQFFGPGTRLTVL.

This rearrangement joins TRBV21-1 to TRBJ1-3; the table assigns TRBD1, which was not confirmed against the DNA. TRBV21-1 is recorded as a pseudogene. The CDR3 covers 13 residues. CDR3 sequence (DNA): TGTGCCAGCAGCGGAAACAGGGGTAACACCATATATTTT. Translating it yields CASSGNRGNTIYF.

The gene calls are TRBV2 and TRBJ1-6; D not resolved. Germline CDR1 SNHLY, CDR2 FYNNEI. The CDR3 runs to 13 residues. V was clipped by 3 bases and J by 11 bases, with 11 bases between them. The CDR3 is CASSEDAVAPLHF. The CDR3 bases are TGTGCCAGCAGTGAGGACGCCGTGGCACCCCTCCACTTT.

The rearrangement uses TRBV27 and TRBJ1-3, with a weak D call TRBD1 (5 bases). CDR1 is MNHEY and CDR2 is SMNVEV in the germline V gene (reference sequence). V lost 6 bases and J 2 bases, leaving 14 bases between the germline ends. The CDR3 is made up of 15 amino acids. The CDR3 bases are TGTGCCAGCAGCCCAGGGCAGAGCCCTGGAAACACCATATATTTT. This sequence encodes CASSPGQSPGNTIYF.

The CDR3 here is CASSRLKTRDPNDTDTQYF. The CDR3 DNA is TGTGCCAGCAGCCGATTAAAGACCCGGGACCCCAATGACACAGATACGCAGTATTTT. This chain uses TRBV13 with TRBJ2-3; D is perhaps TRBD1 or TRBD2 (5 bases each). Looked up from germline, CDR1 is PRHDT and CDR2 is FYEKMQ (reference sequence). The CDR3 has 19 residues. Deletions cut 5 bases from V and 2 bases from J, with 26 bases between.

J is TRBJ1-1 and V is TRBV30; D is undetermined. Trimming left V 4 bases short and J 1 base short, with 10 bases between. This CDR3 is built from 13 residues. From germline, CDR1 is GTSNPN and CDR2 SVGIG (reference sequence). CDR3 in DNA: TGTGCCTGGACTAAAGGGCAGAACACTGAAGCTTTCTTT. Translated, it gives CAWTKGQNTEAFF.